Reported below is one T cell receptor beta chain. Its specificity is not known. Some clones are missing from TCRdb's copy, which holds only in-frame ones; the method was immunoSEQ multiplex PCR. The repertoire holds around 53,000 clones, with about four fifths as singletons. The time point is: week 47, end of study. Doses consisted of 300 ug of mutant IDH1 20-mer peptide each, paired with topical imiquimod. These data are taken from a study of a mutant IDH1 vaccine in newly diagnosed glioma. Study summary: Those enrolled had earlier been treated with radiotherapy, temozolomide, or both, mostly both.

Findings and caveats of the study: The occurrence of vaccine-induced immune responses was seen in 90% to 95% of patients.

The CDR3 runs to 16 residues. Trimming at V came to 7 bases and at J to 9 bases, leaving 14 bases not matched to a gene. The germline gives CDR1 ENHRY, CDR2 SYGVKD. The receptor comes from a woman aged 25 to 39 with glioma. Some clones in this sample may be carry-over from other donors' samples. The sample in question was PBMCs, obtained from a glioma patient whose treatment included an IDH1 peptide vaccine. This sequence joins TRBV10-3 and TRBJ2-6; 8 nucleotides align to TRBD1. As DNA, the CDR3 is TGTGCCATCAAAGTTGGGACAGGATTTACTTACAACGTCCTGACTTTC. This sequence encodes CAIKVGTGFTYNVLTF.